The 19 T cell receptor beta chains presented below share a single source sample, sequenced in a study of blood T cell repertoires in COVID-19. The repertoire was sequenced with immunoSEQ multiplex PCR; TCRdb's copy has only in-frame clones and lacks some. The top ten hold less than 2% of the sample, which has 97,000 or so clones, roughly nine tenths seen once. The sample consisted of peripheral blood. These receptor sequences come from a man between 60 and 75 years old with acute or convalescent COVID-19.

V usage is TRBV6-1 and J usage is TRBJ1-2; D is perhaps TRBD1 (5 bases). The CDR3 contains 15 residues. Per germline, CDR1 MNHNS and CDR2 SASEGT. Trimming took off 0 bases at V and 4 bases at J, with 12 bases between the two ends. In nucleotides, the CDR3 is TGTGCCAGCAGTGAAGCGTCGGGGGTGGGCTATGGCTACACCTTC. Translating it yields CASSEASGVGYGYTF.

This rearrangement joins TRBV29-1 to TRBJ1-1; TRBD1 might be the D (6 bases). The V end was cut by 8 bases, the J end by 4 bases, with 17 bases between. This CDR3 contains 13 residues. The germline gives CDR1 SQVTM, CDR2 ANQGSEA. DNA of the CDR3: TGCAGCCAAATACAGGGAGTGAGCACTGAAGCTTTCTTT. Protein sequence: CSQIQGVSTEAFF.

The chain couples TRBV7-2 to TRBJ1-5; no reliable D call. Deletions cut 5 bases from V and 2 bases from J, with 10 bases between. Germline V CDR1 and CDR2: SGHTA, FQGNSA. The CDR3 runs to 14 residues. The CDR3 nucleotides read TGTGCCAGCAGCACTAACCGGGGCAATCAGCCCCAGCATTTT. It encodes CASSTNRGNQPQHF.

The chain uses TRBV7-9 and TRBJ1-1; 8 bases agree with TRBD1. V was pared by 5 bases and J by 1 base, with 3 bases of the junction left unmatched. This CDR3 is 14 amino acids long. Germline CDR1 and CDR2: SEHNR and FQNEAQ (reference sequence). The CDR3 reads CASSAGQGNTEAFF. For the CDR3, the DNA is TGTGCCAGCAGCGCAGGACAGGGGAACACTGAAGCTTTCTTT.

This chain joins TRBV4-1 and TRBJ1-2; D gene unclear. The CDR3 length is 18 residues. CDR1 is MGHRA and CDR2 is YSYEKL in the germline V gene. V lost 6 bases to trimming and J lost 5 bases, with 28 bases between them. This CDR3 is CASRPSFIGRREEYGYTF. CDR3 nucleotide sequence: TGCGCCAGCAGACCGTCATTTATCGGAAGGAGAGAGGAATATGGCTACACCTTC.

The V and J genes are TRBV5-4 and TRBJ1-3; the D gene is possibly TRBD1 (5 bases). V was shortened by 0 bases and J by 4 bases, with 11 bases between the two germline ends. The CDR3 contains 15 residues. Germline V CDR1 and CDR2: SGHNT, YYREEE (reference sequence). The CDR3 sequence: CASSLDRRPGNTIYF. CDR3 sequence (DNA): TGTGCCAGCAGCTTGGACAGGCGCCCAGGAAACACCATATATTTT.

The chain links TRBV4-1 to TRBJ1-5; D call uncertain. The CDR3 contains 17 residues. The germline CDR1 and CDR2 sequences are MGHRA and YSYEKL. Trimming removed 2 bases at V and 2 bases at J, with 16 bases between. CDR3 bases: TGCGCCAGCAGCCAACTGGACCCATCGAGGGGCAATCAGCCCCAGCATTTT. Translation gives CASSQLDPSRGNQPQHF.

This clone was recorded a few times. This sequence joins TRBV5-1 and TRBJ1-1; a possible D gene is TRBD1 (6 bases). From germline, CDR1 is SGHRS and CDR2 YFSETQ. Trimming took off 0 bases at V and 9 bases at J, with 21 bases between the two ends. This CDR3 has 16 residues. CDR3 sequence: CASSLGQVTPWGKAFF. CDR3 sequence (DNA): TGCGCCAGCAGCTTGGGACAGGTTACCCCTTGGGGCAAAGCTTTCTTT. Supplemented by reference TRBV5-1 and TRBJ1-1, the full variable domain reads KAGVTQTPRYLIKTRGQQVTLSCSPISGHRSVSWYQQTPGQGLQFLFEYFSETQRNKGNFPGRFSGRQFSNSRSEMNVSTLELGDSALYLCASSLGQVTPWGKAFFGQGTRLTVV.

This CDR3 is CASRPHPQGIGYTF. For the CDR3, the DNA is TGTGCCAGCAGACCACACCCTCAGGGTATTGGCTACACCTTC. The chain uses TRBV2 and TRBJ1-2, with D maybe TRBD1 (5 bases). Trimming cost V 6 bases and J 7 bases, with 18 bases left between them. CDR1 is SNHLY and CDR2 is FYNNEI in the germline V gene. There are 14 residues in the CDR3. Combining the CDR3 with reference TRBV2 and TRBJ1-2 gives the whole variable domain EPEVTQTPSHQVTQMGQEVILRCVPISNHLYFYWYRQILGQKVEFLVSFYNNEISEKSEIFDDQFSVERPDGSNFTLKIRSTKLEDSAMYFCASRPHPQGIGYTFGSGTRLTVV.

J is TRBJ1-2 and V is TRBV7-9, with unresolved D. The CDR3 totals 14 residues. Trimming stripped 7 bases from V and 3 bases from J, with 15 bases between. Germline V CDR1 and CDR2: SEHNR, FQNEAQ (reference sequence). CDR3 bases: TGTGCCAGCAACACCCGGGAGTCCGACTATGGCTACACCTTC. Amino acid sequence: CASNTRESDYGYTF. The variable domain in full, completed from reference TRBV7-9 and TRBJ1-2, reads DTGVSQNPRHKITKRGQNVTFRCDPISEHNRLYWYRQTLGQGPEFLTYFQNEAQLEKSRLLSDRFSAERPKGSFSTLEIQRTEQGDSAMYLCASNTRESDYGYTFGSGTRLTVV.

The chain recombines TRBV6-5 with TRBJ1-2; 7 bases fit TRBD1. This CDR3 region has 15 residues. The V and J ends lost 7 bases and 5 bases, in that order; junction bases with no gene match: 13. Germline loops: CDR1 MNHEY, CDR2 SVGAGI. The CDR3: CASTLLRTGEYGYTF. CDR3 DNA: TGTGCCAGCACCTTACTTAGGACAGGAGAGTATGGCTACACCTTC.

This chain joins TRBV19 and TRBJ1-6, with D maybe TRBD1 (5 bases). V was cut by 6 bases and J by 6 bases, with 9 bases left in between. The CDR3 has 13 amino acids. Germline loops: CDR1 LNHDA, CDR2 SQIVND (reference sequence). CDR3 region: CASRDTANSPLHF. The CDR3 region has the DNA TGTGCCAGTAGGGACACCGCTAATTCACCCCTCCACTTT.

The chain combines TRBV7-9 with TRBJ1-1; 9 bases fit TRBD1. Germline V gene sequence: CDR1 SEHNR, CDR2 FQNEAQ (reference sequence). V lost 5 bases and J lost 0; bases outside the gene matches: 4. The CDR3 loop spans 15 amino acids. The chain's CDR3 is CASSPGQGMNTEAFF. The CDR3 coding sequence is TGTGCCAGCAGCCCCGGACAGGGGATGAACACTGAAGCTTTCTTT.

The chain recombines TRBV2 with TRBJ2-1; 8 bases agree with TRBD1. CDR3 size: 17 residues. Germline CDR1 is SNHLY and CDR2 is FYNNEI. Trimming removed 7 bases from V and 9 bases from J; junction bases left unmatched: 20. The CDR3 coding sequence is TGTGCCAGCACCCAGGCGCCTCCCCGTGGACAGGGTACTGAGCAGTTCTTC. Its translation is CASTQAPPRGQGTEQFF.

The V call is TRBV5-1, the J call TRBJ1-1, with D unresolved. Germline CDR1 is SGHRS and CDR2 is YFSETQ. CDR3 length equals 13 residues. V dropped 0 bases and J dropped 6 bases, with 9 bases sitting between them. The CDR3 sequence is CASSLVVSSEAFF. CDR3 DNA: TGCGCCAGCAGCTTGGTCGTGAGCTCTGAAGCTTTCTTT.

The chain couples TRBV19 to TRBJ1-2; 7 positions agree with TRBD1. The V segment lost 3 bases and the J segment 0 bases; nucleotides outside the gene matches: 7. The germline V gene encodes CDR1 LNHDA and CDR2 SQIVND (reference sequence). The CDR3 contains 16 residues. This CDR3 is CASSIAGQASNYGYTF. The DNA of the CDR3 is TGTGCCAGTAGTATTGCCGGACAGGCCTCTAACTATGGCTACACCTTC. Complete variable domain (other parts from reference TRBV19 and TRBJ1-2): DGGITQSPKYLFRKEGQNVTLSCEQNLNHDAMYWYRQDPGQGLRLIYYSQIVNDFQKGDIAEGYSVSREKKESFPLTVTSAQKNPTAFYLCASSIAGQASNYGYTFGSGTRLTVV.

The rearrangement joins TRBV19 to TRBJ2-3; D might be TRBD1 (5 bases). This CDR3 comprises 16 residues. V dropped 5 bases and J dropped 1 base, with 16 bases sitting between them. CDR1 is LNHDA, CDR2 SQIVND, per germline (reference sequence). The CDR3 here is CASSPDRSRRTDTQYF. DNA for the CDR3: TGTGCCAGTAGTCCTGACAGAAGCCGCCGCACAGATACGCAGTATTTT.

The CDR3 DNA reads as TGTGCCAGCAGCTTGGAGAACGGGGTTAGCTCCTACGAGCAGTACTTC. The encoded protein is CASSLENGVSSYEQYF. The gene calls are TRBV11-2 and TRBJ2-7; D perhaps matches TRBD2 (5 bases). The germline CDR1 and CDR2 sequences are SGHAT and FQNNGV. V lost 3 bases, J lost 0 bases, and 15 bases lay in between. The CDR3 totals 16 residues. The variable domain in full, with the rest retrieved from reference TRBV11-2 and TRBJ2-7, is EAGVAQSPRYKIIEKRQSVAFWCNPISGHATLYWYQQILGQGPKLLIQFQNNGVVDDSQLPKDRFSAERLKGVDSTLKIQPAKLEDSAVYLCASSLENGVSSYEQYFGPGTRLTVT.

V is TRBV6-5 and J is TRBJ2-3, with D possibly matching TRBD1 (6 bases). Trimming left V 8 bases short and J 0 bases short, with 15 bases between. The CDR3 is 15 residues long. Looked up from germline, CDR1 is MNHEY and CDR2 is SVGAGI. CDR3 sequence: CASLRQVRSTDTQYF. Written as DNA, the CDR3 is TGTGCCAGCCTAAGACAGGTTCGTAGCACAGATACGCAGTATTTT.